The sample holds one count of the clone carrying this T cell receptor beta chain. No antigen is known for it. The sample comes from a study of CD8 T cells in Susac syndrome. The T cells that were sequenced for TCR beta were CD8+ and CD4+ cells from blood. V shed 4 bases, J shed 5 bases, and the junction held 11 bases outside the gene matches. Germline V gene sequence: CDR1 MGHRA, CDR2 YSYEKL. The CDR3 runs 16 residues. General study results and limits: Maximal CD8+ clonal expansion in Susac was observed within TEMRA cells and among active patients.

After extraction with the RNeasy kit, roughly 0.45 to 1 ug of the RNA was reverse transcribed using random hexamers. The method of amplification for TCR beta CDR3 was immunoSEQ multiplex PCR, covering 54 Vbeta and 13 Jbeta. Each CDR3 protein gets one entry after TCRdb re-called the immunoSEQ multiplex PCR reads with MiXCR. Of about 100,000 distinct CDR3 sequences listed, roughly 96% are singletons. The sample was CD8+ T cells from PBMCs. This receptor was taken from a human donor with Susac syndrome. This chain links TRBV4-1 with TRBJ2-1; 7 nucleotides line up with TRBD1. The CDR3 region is CASSPSRDSVNNEQFF. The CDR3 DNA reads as TGCGCCAGCAGCCCCAGCCGGGACAGCGTGAACAATGAGCAGTTCTTC.